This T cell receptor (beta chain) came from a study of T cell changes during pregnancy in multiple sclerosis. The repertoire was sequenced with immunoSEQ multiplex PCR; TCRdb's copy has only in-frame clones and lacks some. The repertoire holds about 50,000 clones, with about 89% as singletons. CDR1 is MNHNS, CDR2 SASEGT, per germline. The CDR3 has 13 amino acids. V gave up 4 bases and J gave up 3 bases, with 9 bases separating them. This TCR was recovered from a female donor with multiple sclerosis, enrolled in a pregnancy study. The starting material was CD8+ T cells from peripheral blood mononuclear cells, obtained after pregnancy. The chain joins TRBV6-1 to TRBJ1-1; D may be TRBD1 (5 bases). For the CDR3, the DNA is TGTGCCAGCAGTGGTCAGGGCCACACTGAAGCTTTCTTT. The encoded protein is CASSGQGHTEAFF.